This T cell receptor beta chain was documented in a study of blood T cells in healthy people across ages (dated by TCRdb to 2015 to 2017). Background on the whole study: In model experiments, template switching captured roughly one uniquely barcoded TCR beta cDNA molecule for every two T cells. The study measured age-related changes in TCR beta repertoire diversity using deep sequencing normalized with unique cDNA molecular identifiers. The donors were split into four age groups: young (average 16 years), middle-aged (more than 35), aged (over 55) and long-lived (over 75). Donors of different ages were randomly distributed across sequencing lanes to avoid experimental bias. For two donors (one aged 18 to 29 and one aged 80 or older), the study analyzed two additional independent replicas of 1 million unique cDNA reads from the same blood draw. Summary of the overall study and its limitations: Estimates of total diversity from one million sequenced T cells were regarded as lower bounds and underestimates. The long-lived group showed more naive CD4+ T cells, fewer expanded clones and increased TCR diversity than the aged group, suggesting age selection. As age increased, observed TCR beta diversity per million T cells dropped in a roughly linear way, and a significant reduction was already evident by age about 40. The percentage of naive T cells measured by flow cytometry correlated strongly with observed TCR beta diversity. Because donor CMV infection status was unknown, age-related changes in expanded clonotypes were potentially confounded. Since profiling was done on bulk unsorted PBMCs, naive and antigen-experienced compartments could not be conclusively compared.

The method behind the library was 5' RACE. The instrument given in TCRdb is Illumina HiSeq 2500. A second PCR of about 7 to 12 cycles was performed with a sample-barcoded 5' primer and a J-beta primer mix. A unique molecular identifier was introduced onto each TCR beta cDNA molecule by a template-switch 5' adaptor carrying 12 random nucleotides. At least 2.5 million CDR3-containing paired-end reads were obtained from each sample. The Mint cDNA synthesis kit, primed by a TRBC-specific oligonucleotide, was used to synthesize first-strand cDNA from all RNA. Following uracil-DNA glycosylase treatment, a first 18-cycle PCR with universal primers M1SS and BC2_uni_R was performed on all cDNA. The authors' pipeline ran thus. Normalization of each sample was performed by random selection of 1 million high-quality reads, each carrying a distinct molecular identifier. Reads with shared molecular identifiers were discarded instead of being binned into consensus sequences. CDR3 identification, clonotype clustering and error correction used MiTCR with a Q25 quality threshold and the strictest error-elimination algorithm. A nonparametric unseen species model with Euler transformation was used to estimate lower-bound total TCR beta diversity. In TCRdb, the public reads were trimmed at Q25 with fastp and aligned with MiXCR, with productive beta chains retained. When rows share a CDR3 protein, they turn into one entry using the most common DNA and genes. The V and J calls shown here were made by TCRdb, not taken from the authors' results. The table for this sample lists 780,000 or so distinct CDR3 sequences; about 55% of them were counted only once. Together, the top ten hold under 50% of the sample.

About this clonotype itself: This clone's antigen is unknown. There are no base qualities to consult, and no much larger clone falls within one base.

The approximately 40 donors, aged 6 to 90 years, were systemically healthy Caucasian individuals from Russia. About 9.1 milliliters of peripheral blood were collected from each donor into EDTA-treated Vacutainer tubes. PBMCs were isolated by Ficoll-Paque density-gradient centrifugation, with at least 7 million obtained per sample. Trizol reagent was used to extract total RNA from the PBMCs, yielding at least 5.5 micrograms per sample. Naive CD45RAhigh/CD27high T cell percentages were measured by flow cytometry on a PBMC aliquot from every donor. CDR1 and CDR2 were assigned from the germline V gene as MDHEN and SYDVKM. Relative to germline, V is missing 6 bases and J is missing 10 bases, with 9 bases of the junction outside any gene match. Its CDR3 holds 13 amino acids, cysteine through phenylalanine. The DNA shown is the 39-base CDR3, in frame from base 1.

This TCR came from a man older than 75 in good health. The specimen was blood. The sequence joins TRBV28 to TRBJ2-3; 8 bases in the middle match TRBD2. The nucleotides read TGTGCCAGCAGCCGAACGTTCGGGGGGGCGCAGTATTTT. Its translation is CASSRTFGGAQYF.